The present entry profiles one T cell receptor (beta chain) with its context. Its antigen is not known. The record originates from a study of T cell responses to AZD1222 COVID-19 vaccine. Study-wide results and caveats: Females outnumbered males among donors, who were mostly white British; clonal diversity was possibly underestimated.

Only in-frame clones appear in the TCRdb table, and some are missing; sequencing was by immunoSEQ multiplex PCR. The sample consists of about 150,000 clones, approximately 90% of them appearing once. The sequence derives from an adult who received the AZD1222 COVID-19 vaccine. The specimen was peripheral blood, collected 28 days after the second AZD1222 dose.

The CDR3 here is CASSQVSPMAYRDTQYF. The CDR3 DNA follows: TGCGCCAGCAGCCAAGTGAGTCCGATGGCGTATAGAGATACGCAGTATTTT. The V call is TRBV4-1, the J call TRBJ2-3, with D unresolved. This CDR3 contains 17 residues. The V end lost 1 base, the J end lost 5 bases, and 19 bases lay between the germline ends. From germline, CDR1 is MGHRA and CDR2 YSYEKL.